This TCR beta chain was recorded in a study of T cell changes during pregnancy in multiple sclerosis (dated by TCRdb to about 2019). Regarding the research as a whole: The study looked at changes in the T cell repertoire across pregnancy in women with multiple sclerosis.

Library preparation was by the immunoSEQ multiplex PCR assay. Drawn from immuneACCESS, this table holds only the in-frame rearrangements with V and J called that TCRdb kept. Clones are partly lost; checked studies trace under half to an unresolved V gene and leave the rest unexplained. The sample records around 27,000 clones, about 92% of which are singletons. 0.43% of the sample is in the top ten clones. Points on this clone: Its cognate antigen has yet to be identified. One base away there is no much larger clone; base qualities are not given.

Trimmed from V: 4 bases; trimmed from J: 8 bases; junction bases lacking a gene match: 5. From the cysteine through the phenylalanine, the CDR3 covers 14 amino acids. Only the CDR3 portion is preserved as DNA: 42 bases, with reading frame beginning at the first base. From a lookup of the germline V gene (reference sequence), CDR1 and CDR2 are MNHNY and SVGAGI. The sequence joins TRBV6-6 to TRBJ2-1; TRBD1 agrees with 10 junctional bases. The sequence was collected from a female donor with multiple sclerosis, enrolled in a pregnancy study. Sequencing used CD4+ T cells from peripheral blood mononuclear cells, obtained after pregnancy. DNA sequence: TGTGCCAGCAGTTTGGACAGGGGGGGCGATGAGCAGTTCTTC. Protein translation: CASSLDRGGDEQFF.